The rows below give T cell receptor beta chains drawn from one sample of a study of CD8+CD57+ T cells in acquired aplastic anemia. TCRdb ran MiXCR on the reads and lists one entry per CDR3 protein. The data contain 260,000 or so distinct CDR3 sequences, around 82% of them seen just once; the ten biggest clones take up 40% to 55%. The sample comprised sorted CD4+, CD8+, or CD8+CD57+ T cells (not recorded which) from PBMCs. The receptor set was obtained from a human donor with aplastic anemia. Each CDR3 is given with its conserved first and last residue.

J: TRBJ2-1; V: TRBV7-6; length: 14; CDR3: CASSPGSDYNEQFF
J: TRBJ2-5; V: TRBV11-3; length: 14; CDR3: CACGVEPSQETQYF
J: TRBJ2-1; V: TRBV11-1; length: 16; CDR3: CASSFQRSGGAEEQFF
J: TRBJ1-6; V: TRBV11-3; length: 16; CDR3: CASSQRGGGLNSPLHF
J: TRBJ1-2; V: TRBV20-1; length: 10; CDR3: CSAREGGYTF
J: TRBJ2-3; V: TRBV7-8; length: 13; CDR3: CASGVAGTDETYF
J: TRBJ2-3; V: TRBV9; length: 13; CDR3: CASRGEATNTRDF
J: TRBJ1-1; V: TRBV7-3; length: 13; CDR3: CASILGGGPDAFF
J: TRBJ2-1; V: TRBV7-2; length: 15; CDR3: CASSTATGGYNEQFF
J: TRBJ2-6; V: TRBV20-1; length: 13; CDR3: CSARDQGANVLTF
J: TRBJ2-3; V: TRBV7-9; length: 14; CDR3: CASSLGGQVAKPFF
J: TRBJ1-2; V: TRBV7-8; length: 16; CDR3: CASSLPGRAYTYYYTF
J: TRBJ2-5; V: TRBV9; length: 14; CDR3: CASSEGGKGVNTDF
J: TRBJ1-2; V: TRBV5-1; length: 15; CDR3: CASREGDRANYGYTF
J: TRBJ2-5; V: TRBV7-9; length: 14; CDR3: CATSRASEQETRPF
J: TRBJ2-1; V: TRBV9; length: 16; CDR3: CASSLQITENTGEQFF
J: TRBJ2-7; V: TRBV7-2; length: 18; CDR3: CASSLVGSGGASSYEQYF
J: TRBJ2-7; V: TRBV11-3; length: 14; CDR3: CASSRQANAYEQYF
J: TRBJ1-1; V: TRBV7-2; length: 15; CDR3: CASSLELTGHSNPFF
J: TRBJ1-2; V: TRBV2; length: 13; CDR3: CASSVRGWWGYTF
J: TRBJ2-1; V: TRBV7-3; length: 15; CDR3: CASSIASGGHDEQFF
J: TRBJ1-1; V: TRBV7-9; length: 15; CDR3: CASSLDGSCKANVFF
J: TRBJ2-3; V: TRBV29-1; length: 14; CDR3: CSGTGAESPDTQYF
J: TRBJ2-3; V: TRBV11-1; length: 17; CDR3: CASSLARTGDHTDTQYF
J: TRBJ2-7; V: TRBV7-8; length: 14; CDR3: CANSLGGGPDTQYF
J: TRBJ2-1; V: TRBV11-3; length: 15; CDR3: CASSLASGPYNEQFF
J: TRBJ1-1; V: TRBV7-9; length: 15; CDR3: CASSFERSGNTDAFF
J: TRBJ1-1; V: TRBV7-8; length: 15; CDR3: CASSLRVVQRQGAFF
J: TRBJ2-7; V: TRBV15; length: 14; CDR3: CATSGRAFAYDQYF
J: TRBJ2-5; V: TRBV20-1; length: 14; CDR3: CSAQDGTAQETQYF
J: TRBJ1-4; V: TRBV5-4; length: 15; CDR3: CASSYLGISHEKLFF
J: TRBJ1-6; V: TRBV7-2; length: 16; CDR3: CASSLGRDPVDSPLHF
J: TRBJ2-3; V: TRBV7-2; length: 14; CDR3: CASSLATGDHTESF
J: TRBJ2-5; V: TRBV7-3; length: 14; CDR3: CATCRGSKQVTQYF
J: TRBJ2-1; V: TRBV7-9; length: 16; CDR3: CASSFRSGRRNEEQFF